The present entry profiles one TCR beta chain with its context. Sequencing was performed with immunoSEQ multiplex PCR; in TCRdb, only in-frame clones are kept and a portion is missing. The repertoire holds 150,000 to 190,000 clones, with 80% to 90% as singletons. Trimming cost V 9 bases and J 7 bases, with 13 bases left between them. There are 12 residues in the CDR3. Germline CDR1 is LNHDA and CDR2 is SQIVND (reference sequence). The sample belongs to a study of blood T cell repertoires in COVID-19. The chain is built from TRBV19 and TRBJ1-5; unclear D gene. Sequencing was performed on PBMCs or T cells enriched from blood (not recorded which). This clonotype was obtained from a man aged 45 to 65 who had recovered from COVID-19. The CDR3 region has the DNA TGTGCCAGCTCCCCCGGGAACCAGCCCCAGCATTTT. Amino acid sequence: CASSPGNQPQHF.